This TCR beta chain came from a study of control samples from healthy donors and cancer patients. V was shortened by 1 base and J by 9 bases, with 13 bases between the two germline ends. The CDR3 spans 14 residues. Germline V gene data show CDR1 as MGHDK and CDR2 as SYGVNS. Data came from immunoSEQ multiplex PCR; TCRdb stores just in-frame clones and leaves some out. The table lists 150,000 to 200,000 clones, 91% of them singletons, with about 1.6% in the top ten. The clonotype originates from a woman aged 25-40 years in good health. The sequenced sample was blood. V and J are TRBV25-1 and TRBJ2-1, with D possibly matching TRBD2 (6 bases). The CDR3 here is CASSESLRRVEQFF. The CDR3, as DNA: TGTGCCAGCAGTGAATCCCTTAGGAGGGTTGAGCAGTTCTTC. Filled out from reference TRBV25-1 and TRBJ2-1, the complete variable domain reads EADIYQTPRYLVIGTGKKITLECSQTMGHDKMYWYQQDPGMELHLIHYSYGVNSTEKGDLSSESTVSRIRTEHFPLTLESARPSHTSQYLCASSESLRRVEQFFGPGTRLTVL.